This TCR beta chain was found in a study of T cells after yellow fever vaccination. Across the whole study: Some fractions had low cell numbers, and these were prepared with SMART-Seq v4 Ultra Low Input. Study-wide points: Within FACS-sorted repertoires, abundant clonotypes contaminating from the bulk population could be present. Secondary responses were weaker yet peaked faster, day 5 versus 15.

The V gene lost 2 bases and the J gene lost 8 bases, with 5 bases spanning the gap. Per germline, CDR1 MNHNY and CDR2 SVGAGI (reference sequence). This CDR3 is 11 amino acids long. From the 5' RACE reads, TCRdb called clonotypes with MiXCR, one entry per CDR3 protein. The sample holds under 150,000 distinct CDR3 sequences, 7.7% seen once. This clonotype was counted at least ten times. Its antigen is currently unknown. The clonotype originates from a man between 25 and 39 years old who received the YFV17D yellow fever vaccine. The sample consisted of CD4+ T cells sorted from PBMCs, taken 5 days after the yellow fever booster vaccination. The V and J genes are TRBV6-6 and TRBJ2-3, with D unclear. The DNA of the CDR3 is TGTGCCAGCAGTTACCGGTTTACGCAGTATTTT. This sequence encodes CASSYRFTQYF.